These 30 T cell receptor beta chains were sequenced from one sample in a study of beta chain features in type 1 diabetes. Every bit of the isolated RNA underwent reverse transcription, so sequencing read expressed TCRB transcripts. The protocol was immunoSEQ multiplex PCR, while the TCRdb copy is restricted to in-frame clones and leaves out a portion. The sample includes 200,000 to 300,000 clones, 27% of them seen just once. The material sequenced was central memory CD4+ T cells from blood. The receptors here all came from a man aged 25-45 years in good health.

The J gene is TRBJ1-2, the V gene TRBV30, with TRBD1 matching over 8 bases. This CDR3 is 13 amino acids long. Germline values: CDR1 GTSNPN, CDR2 SVGIG (reference sequence). With 5 bases clipped from V and 4 bases from J, the junction kept 6 bases outside the gene matches. Here the CDR3 DNA reads TGTGCCTGGGACCGGACAGGGTCCTATGGCTACACCTTC. Translated: CAWDRTGSYGYTF.

V and J are TRBV5-1 and TRBJ2-5; 7 positions agree with TRBD1. Germline V CDR1 and CDR2: SGHRS, YFSETQ. Germline trimming cut 1 base from V and 2 bases from J; bases unmatched to any gene: 8. This CDR3 comprises 16 residues. This CDR3 is CASSLIIGQAQETQYF. Here the CDR3 DNA reads TGCGCCAGCAGCTTGATTATCGGACAGGCACAAGAGACCCAGTACTTC.

This clone showed up just a few times. This chain uses TRBV9 with TRBJ2-1; no clear D. The V gene lost 0 bases and the J gene lost 7 bases, with 14 bases spanning the gap. Per the germline V gene, CDR1 is SGDLS and CDR2 is YYNGEE. The CDR3 has 15 residues. The CDR3 spells CASSVEPSVRNEQFF. The CDR3 DNA follows: TGTGCCAGCAGCGTAGAACCCTCGGTTAGAAATGAGCAGTTCTTC.

This sequence joins TRBV28 and TRBJ2-7; TRBD1 is a possible D gene (6 bases). Trimming took 8 bases from V and 0 from J, leaving 11 bases between them. The CDR3 covers 13 residues. In germline, CDR1 is MDHEN, CDR2 SYDVKM. DNA for the CDR3: TGTGCCAGCCGGGACACTAGCTCCTACGAGCAGTACTTC. Its protein product is CASRDTSSYEQYF. Full variable domain (missing parts from reference TRBV28 and TRBJ2-7): DVKVTQSSRYLVKRTGEKVFLECVQDMDHENMFWYRQDPGLGLRLIYFSYDVKMKEKGDIPEGYSVSREKKERFSLILESASTNQTSMYLCASRDTSSYEQYFGPGTRLTVT.

V and J are TRBV7-2 and TRBJ2-3; maybe TRBD2 (6 bases). Trimming left V 0 bases short and J 7 bases short, with 17 bases between. This CDR3 comprises 16 residues. Germline CDR1 is SGHTA and CDR2 is FQGNSA. The chain's CDR3 is CASSLASGTGTYTQYF. DNA of the CDR3: TGTGCCAGCAGCTTAGCTTCCGGGACTGGCACTTATACGCAGTATTTT.

The gene calls are TRBV7-2 and TRBJ1-6; no clear D gene. Trimming removed 4 bases from V and 5 bases from J, with 3 bases in between. The CDR3 consists of 12 residues. Germline lookup yields CDR1 SGHTA and CDR2 FQGNSA. CDR3 in amino acids: CASSSDNSPLHF. As DNA, the CDR3 is TGTGCCAGCAGCTCAGATAATTCACCCCTCCACTTT.

This clone appeared a few times. The chain is built from TRBV2 and TRBJ1-6, with D possibly TRBD1 on 6 matching bases. Trimming stripped 6 bases from V and 10 bases from J, with 10 bases between. The CDR3 totals 12 residues. CDR1 SNHLY and CDR2 FYNNEI come from the germline V gene. The CDR3 here is CASRQGNSPLHF. As DNA, the CDR3 is TGTGCCAGCAGACAGGGAAACTCACCCCTCCACTTT.

This chain joins TRBV18 and TRBJ1-1; D is ambiguous. CDR1 and CDR2 from the germline V gene are KGHSH and LQKENI. V shed 8 bases and J shed 7 bases, with 17 bases lying between them. The CDR3 is made up of 13 amino acids. The CDR3, as DNA: TGTGCCAGCACAACTGACTCTCTAAATGAAGCTTTCTTT. Its protein is CASTTDSLNEAFF.

The chain combines TRBV5-1 with TRBJ2-3; unclear D gene. The CDR3 contains 12 residues. The germline V and J ends were trimmed by 4 bases and 5 bases, with 8 bases remaining between them. CDR1 SGHRS and CDR2 YFSETQ come from the germline V gene. The CDR3 coding sequence is TGCGCCAGCAGCCTACAGAAAGATACGCAGTATTTT. Amino acids: CASSLQKDTQYF.

This chain connects TRBV7-2 to TRBJ2-1, with D hard to call. V was clipped by 4 bases and J by 10 bases, with 14 bases between them. CDR3 size: 13 residues. Germline V gene data show CDR1 as SGHTA and CDR2 as FQGNSA. CDR3 sequence (DNA): TGTGCCAGCAGCTCTTCACCTAAACGCGAGCAGTTCTTC. Protein sequence: CASSSSPKREQFF.

This clone came up a few times. The genes are TRBV5-4 and TRBJ2-5, with D perhaps being TRBD1 or TRBD2 (5 bases each). Germline CDR1 reads SGHNT; CDR2 reads YYREEE (reference sequence). The ends were cut back, 0 bases at V and 5 bases at J, with 14 bases in the middle. This CDR3 has 15 residues. In nucleotides, the CDR3 is TGTGCCAGCAGCTTGGGGTCAGGGAGTCCGGAGACCCAGTACTTC. Translated, it gives CASSLGSGSPETQYF.

This clone was observed a few times. The chain combines TRBV30 with TRBJ2-1; D is undetermined. The CDR3 extends over 11 amino acids. From germline, CDR1 is GTSNPN and CDR2 SVGIG (reference sequence). Trimming took off 0 bases at V and 5 bases at J, with 2 bases between the two ends. CDR3 in amino acids: CAWSVNNEQFF. The CDR3 DNA is TGTGCCTGGAGTGTAAACAATGAGCAGTTCTTC. The full variable domain, completed using reference TRBV30 and TRBJ2-1, is SQTIHQWPATLVQPVGSPLSLECTVEGTSNPNLYWYRQAAGRGLQLLFYSVGIGQISSEVPQNLSASRPQDRQFILSSKKLLLSDSGFYLCAWSVNNEQFFGPGTRLTVL.

This clone occurred many times. V is TRBV28 and J is TRBJ2-7; no firm D call. The V gene's germline CDR1 is MDHEN and CDR2 SYDVKM. Trimming removed 6 bases from V and 3 bases from J, with 9 bases in between. This CDR3 is built from 12 residues. CDR3 region: CASSKQVYEQYF. As DNA, the CDR3 is TGTGCCAGCAGCAAGCAGGTCTACGAGCAGTACTTC.

The J gene is TRBJ2-7, the V gene TRBV28, with D unclear. The CDR3 loop spans 15 amino acids. Germline values: CDR1 MDHEN, CDR2 SYDVKM. V dropped 7 bases and J dropped 0 bases, with 16 bases sitting between them. The CDR3 nucleotides read TGTGCCAGCACCCGCAGAGCGTACCCCTCCTACGAGCAGTACTTC. It translates to CASTRRAYPSYEQYF.

This chain joins TRBV13 and TRBJ2-1, with a tentative D call TRBD1 (6 bases). Germline CDR1 reads PRHDT; CDR2 reads FYEKMQ (reference sequence). This CDR3 contains 15 residues. The germline V and J ends were trimmed by 4 bases and 0 bases, with 10 bases remaining between them. CDR3: CASSWTESSYNEQFF. CDR3 coding DNA: TGTGCCAGCAGCTGGACAGAGAGCTCCTACAATGAGCAGTTCTTC.

Only a few counts were recorded for this clone. V usage is TRBV30 and J usage is TRBJ2-5; D unclear. The J call may be mistaken, given a closer DNA end match to TRBJ2-7. The CDR3 runs 15 residues. Germline V gene sequence: CDR1 GTSNPN, CDR2 SVGIG (reference sequence). The CDR3 DNA reads as TGTGCCTGGACCCTAACGGGCGTACTCTCCTACGAGCAGTACTTC. This translates into CAWTLTGVLSYEQYF.

This clone turned up a few times. The chain's CDR3 is CSVEEQGRGYTF. CDR3 DNA: TGCAGCGTTGAAGAGCAGGGTCGCGGCTACACCTTC. This chain uses TRBV29-1 with TRBJ1-2, with D tentatively TRBD1 (5 bases). V lost 0 bases, J lost 8 bases, and 10 bases lay in between. The CDR3 loop spans 12 amino acids. Germline CDR1 reads SQVTM; CDR2 reads ANQGSEA.

The V and J genes are TRBV18 and TRBJ1-4, with unresolved D. Trimming removed 3 bases from V and 6 bases from J, with 14 bases in between. The length of the CDR3 is 15 residues. Germline V gene lookup returns CDR1 KGHSH and CDR2 LQKENI. The DNA for the CDR3 is TGTGCCAGCTCACCTTCGGTAAACCGGGATGAAAAACTGTTTTTT. Residues: CASSPSVNRDEKLFF.

The V and J genes are TRBV6-1 and TRBJ1-1; D is undetermined. Germline V gives CDR1 MNHNS, CDR2 SASEGT. The CDR3 has 13 amino acids. Between the trimmed V and J ends, which lost 3 bases and 2 bases, there was a span of 7 bases. The CDR3 DNA is TGTGCCAGCAGTGACAGGCCTAACACTGAAGCTTTCTTT. Translating it yields CASSDRPNTEAFF.

The CDR3 is CAWNVQGNTEAFF. For the CDR3, the DNA is TGTGCCTGGAATGTACAGGGGAACACTGAAGCTTTCTTT. J is TRBJ1-1 and V is TRBV30; a weak D match, TRBD1 (6 bases). V was cut by 4 bases and J by 1 base, with 10 bases left in between. Germline values: CDR1 GTSNPN, CDR2 SVGIG (reference sequence). This CDR3 contains 13 residues. The full variable domain, its missing parts supplied by reference TRBV30 and TRBJ1-1, is SQTIHQWPATLVQPVGSPLSLECTVEGTSNPNLYWYRQAAGRGLQLLFYSVGIGQISSEVPQNLSASRPQDRQFILSSKKLLLSDSGFYLCAWNVQGNTEAFFGQGTRLTVV.

This clone has more than one count but fewer than ten. The chain links TRBV7-7 to TRBJ2-5; D is unclear. Germline V gives CDR1 SSHAT, CDR2 FNYEAQ (reference sequence). V lost 3 bases to trimming and J lost 4 bases, with 9 bases between them. The CDR3 is 13 amino acids. The CDR3, as DNA: TGTGCCAGCAGCTTCCTGAATTCAGAGACCCAGTACTTC. Translated: CASSFLNSETQYF.

This clone turned up a few times. The gene calls are TRBV11-2 and TRBJ2-1; D is undetermined. CDR3 length: 13 amino acids. Between the trimmed V and J ends, which lost 1 base and 7 bases, there was a span of 8 bases. Germline V gene lookup returns CDR1 SGHAT and CDR2 FQNNGV. The CDR3: CASSLGAQNEQFF. The DNA of the CDR3 is TGTGCCAGCAGCTTAGGCGCGCAGAATGAGCAGTTCTTC.

The chain combines TRBV28 with TRBJ2-7, with unresolved D. The CDR3 spans 13 residues. Looked up from germline, CDR1 is MDHEN and CDR2 is SYDVKM. Trimming removed 3 bases at V and 4 bases at J, with 10 bases between. The CDR3 DNA follows: TGTGCCAGCAGTTTGTCCACTTCGTACGAGCAGTACTTC. Its protein is CASSLSTSYEQYF. Complete variable domain (other parts from reference TRBV28 and TRBJ2-7): DVKVTQSSRYLVKRTGEKVFLECVQDMDHENMFWYRQDPGLGLRLIYFSYDVKMKEKGDIPEGYSVSREKKERFSLILESASTNQTSMYLCASSLSTSYEQYFGPGTRLTVT.

There are a few counts of this clone. This sequence joins TRBV19 and TRBJ2-1; maybe TRBD1 (6 bases). V lost 6 bases to trimming and J lost 4 bases, with 7 bases between them. Germline V gene data show CDR1 as LNHDA and CDR2 as SQIVND (reference sequence). This CDR3 region has 12 residues. CDR3 residues: CASRDRYNEQFF. The CDR3 region has the DNA TGTGCCAGTAGGGACAGATACAATGAGCAGTTCTTC.

This clone was observed many times. The sample contains more than one DNA sequence encoding this CDR3. The V and J genes are TRBV4-3 and TRBJ2-2; 9 bases are shared with TRBD2. V was clipped by 1 base and J by 4 bases; unmatched bases: 7. The CDR3 loop spans 17 amino acids. Germline V gene lookup returns CDR1 LGHNA and CDR2 YSLEER. This chain's CDR3 is CASSQVVLAGRTGELFF. The DNA of the CDR3 is TGCGCCAGCAGCCAAGTTGTGCTAGCGGGGCGCACCGGGGAGCTGTTTTTT.

V usage is TRBV2 and J usage is TRBJ1-3; 9 bases match TRBD1. Germline V gene sequence: CDR1 SNHLY, CDR2 FYNNEI. The CDR3 loop spans 16 amino acids. The junction had 14 bases not matched to a gene; V was cut back by 5 bases and J by 9 bases. The CDR3 DNA reads TGTGCCAGCAGTCCTCCCGGGACAGGGAAGCAAAGCACCATATATTTT. Protein: CASSPPGTGKQSTIYF.

The chain recombines TRBV19 with TRBJ2-3, with unresolved D. V was trimmed by 3 bases and J by 2 bases, leaving 12 bases between them. Germline V gives CDR1 LNHDA, CDR2 SQIVND (reference sequence). This CDR3 has 15 amino acids. CDR3 loop: CASSMRGEVTDTQYF. CDR3 in DNA: TGTGCCAGTAGTATGAGAGGTGAGGTCACAGATACGCAGTATTTT.

This clone has more than one count but fewer than ten. The chain couples TRBV2 to TRBJ2-7; D is unresolved. The ends were cut back, 5 bases at V and 2 bases at J, with 7 bases in the middle. CDR3 length: 12 residues. The germline CDR1 and CDR2 sequences are SNHLY and FYNNEI. The CDR3 coding sequence is TGTGCCAGCAGTTTGCCGCCCTACGAGCAGTACTTC. Translation: CASSLPPYEQYF.

The chain is built from TRBV28 and TRBJ2-1, with 10 bases identical to TRBD2. There are 16 residues in the CDR3. Germline loops: CDR1 MDHEN, CDR2 SYDVKM. V lost 5 bases to trimming and J lost 6 bases; unmatched junction nucleotides: 10. CDR3 bases: TGTGCCAGCAGTCCCACCAGACTAGCGGGTGGCAATGAGCAGTTCTTC. It is translated as CASSPTRLAGGNEQFF.

V gene TRBV5-1 combines with J gene TRBJ1-2; D is possibly TRBD1 (5 bases). The CDR3 sequence is 14 residues long. Trimming pared 0 bases from V and 9 bases from J, leaving 15 bases between. Germline CDR1 and CDR2: SGHRS and YFSETQ. CDR3 amino acids: CASSLDGAPLSYTF. The CDR3 DNA reads as TGCGCCAGCAGCTTGGACGGGGCGCCTTTAAGCTACACCTTC.